This TCR beta chain is from a study of cytomegalovirus exposure and HLA in healthy donors. Vbeta (60) and Jbeta (13) primers were used in the PCR. Here immunoSEQ multiplex PCR was the method, and the copy in TCRdb shows in-frame clones only, minus some. The data contain 150,000 or so clones, around 70% of them singletons. Germline CDR1 GTSNPN, CDR2 SVGIG (reference sequence). V gave up 7 bases and J gave up 2 bases, with 14 bases separating them. The CDR3 contains 13 residues. The sequence was collected from a man aged 18 to 29 in good health and CMV-seropositive. The sample comprised PBMCs. This sequence joins TRBV30 and TRBJ1-1; D is undetermined. CDR3 region: CASRVARNTEAFF. The CDR3 region has the DNA TGTGCCTCTCGGGTGGCGAGAAACACTGAAGCTTTCTTT.